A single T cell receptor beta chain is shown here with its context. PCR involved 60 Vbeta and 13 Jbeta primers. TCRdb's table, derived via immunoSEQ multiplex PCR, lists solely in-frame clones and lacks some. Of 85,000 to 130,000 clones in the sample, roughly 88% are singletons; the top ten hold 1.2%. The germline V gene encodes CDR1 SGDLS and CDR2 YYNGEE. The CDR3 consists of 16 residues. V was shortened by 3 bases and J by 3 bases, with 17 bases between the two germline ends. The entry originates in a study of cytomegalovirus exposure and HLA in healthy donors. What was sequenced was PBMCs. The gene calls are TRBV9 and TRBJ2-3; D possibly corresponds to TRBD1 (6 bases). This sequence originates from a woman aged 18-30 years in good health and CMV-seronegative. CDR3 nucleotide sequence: TGTGCCAGCAGCGCCACAGGGTTTAGTGCGACAGATACGCAGTATTTT. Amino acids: CASSATGFSATDTQYF.